This TCR beta chain was profiled in a study of vaccination and CD4 T cells after COVID-19 (dated by TCRdb to between 2021 and 2022). Regarding the research as a whole: SARS-CoV-2 positivity had been established in the convalescent patients by nasal swab PCR, and mild disease was recorded in nine or ten of these patients and severe disease in one. The convalescent cohort comprised six males and four females, including two Hispanic individuals, seven Caucasians, two Asians and one multiracial person. Participants received two doses of either the Pfizer-BioNTech BNT162b2 vaccine (n=8) or the Moderna mRNA-1273 vaccine (n=2). Post-COVID blood samples were collected from convalescent patients a median of about 92 days after diagnosis, with a range of roughly 35 to 170 days. Post-vaccine blood samples were obtained a median of about 72 days after the second vaccine dose, with a range of roughly 13 to 250 days. Overlapping spike peptide pools from SARS-CoV-2 and from the common cold coronaviruses HCoV-NL63, HCoV-OC43 and HCoV-229E were used as culture stimuli. Control cultures used a CEFX viral epitope pool as positive control, an HIV-1 Nef peptide pool as negative control, or no peptide. The spike-specific CD4+ TCR repertoire was compared before and after mRNA vaccination in over nine COVID-19 convalescent patients and several infection-naive healthy vaccine recipients. Beyond this particular receptor, the publication reports: The number of convalescent patients in the study was relatively small, and the study did not examine early timepoints following natural infection. Nearly all vaccine-specific clones in convalescent patients (304 of 307) were mono-reactive for SARS-CoV-2 spike rather than cross-reactive with common cold coronaviruses. In convalescent patients, a median about 86% of post-vaccine SARS-CoV-2-reactive clones were detected only after vaccination, suggesting vaccine-specific priming. Although the median number of SARS-CoV-2-reactive clonotypes went up from around 20 after infection to some 40 after vaccination, the increase was not significant.

The receptor library was made with PCR. TCR sequencing of DNA from cultured CD4+ T cells used the Oncomine TCR Beta short-read assay at the Johns Hopkins FTIC core. Genomic DNA was extracted from the cultured CD4+ T cells with the QIAamp micro DNA kit. Oncomine TCR Beta libraries from cultured CD4+ T cells were pooled with unique dual indexes and sequenced on an Illumina iSeq 100. In the authors' own workflow: Non-productive sequences were filtered out, and CDR3s that did not start with C, did not end with F or W, or were shorter than 7 amino acids were discarded. Antigen-specific clonotypes were identified using the MANAFEST web application through comparison of peptide-stimulated wells with reference and other culture wells. To be called positive, a clone needed an FDR below 0.05, an odds ratio above 5, and a productive frequency above 0.1% in at least two of three replicate wells. A clonotype was classed as cross-reactive if the clonotype showed significant expansion both in SARS-CoV-2 spike wells and in at least one common cold coronavirus spike condition. Similarity between CDR3 sequences was evaluated in R version 3.6.1 using Levenshtein distances (stringdist) and unrooted phylogenetic trees (ape). TCRdb redid the processing of the public reads, applying fastp at Q25 and MiXCR, and retained in-frame beta chains. Every distinct CDR3 protein forms one entry, paired with its most common genes and DNA. The V and J calls here are based on TCRdb, not the publication. Across this sample there are about 14,000 distinct CDR3 sequences, with about three fifths seen only once. The ten top clones hold around 6.2% of the sample.

From the cysteine through the phenylalanine, the CDR3 covers 15 amino acids. The sequence is cut down to CDR3 DNA, 45 bases in frame from base 1. Based on the germline V gene, the CDR1 and CDR2 sequences are MNHEY and SVGEGT. To note about this clonotype: Its antigen remains undetermined. The germline gene is not matched at one end of the junction; a read error may be the cause.

Read against the paper, the sample's treatment or condition label means: roughly 10-day PBMC culture with coronavirus spike peptide pools or control peptides (ViraFEST assay). To expand antigen-specific T cells with peptide pools and then pick out the expanded clonotypes through TCR sequencing, the study relied on the ViraFEST assay. The convalescent patients' positive SARS-CoV-2 PCR tests were from March to December 2020, which was before the Alpha, Beta and Delta variants emerged in the United States. PBMCs were cultured at about 2 million per well in IMDM supplemented with approximately 4.7% human AB serum and about 9.6 IU/ml IL-2, with about 10 ug/ml peptide pools added. On days 3 and 7, half of the culture medium was replaced with fresh IL-2-containing medium. CD4+ T cells were isolated after roughly eleven days of culture through negative selection using the EasySep CD4+ T cell isolation kit. Ficoll-Paque Plus gradient centrifugation was used to isolate PBMCs from whole blood, and the isolated PBMCs were then either used fresh or cryopreserved at -140C. In general, triplicate wells were set up for every culture condition.

Sample: CD4+ T cells from blood, cultured in vitro. The receptor was isolated from a human donor who had recovered from COVID-19. The chain is made from TRBV6-2 or TRBV6-3 and TRBJ2-5; the D gene identity is not certain. The bases read TGTGCCAGCAGCTACTACCTGGGTAACCAAGAGACCCAGTACTTC. Its protein product is CASSYYLGNQETQYF.